These 24 T cell receptor beta chains came from one sample sequenced in a study of blood T cell repertoires in COVID-19. Profiling relied on immunoSEQ multiplex PCR, and the TCRdb table lists in-frame clones only, not all of them. The sample carries about 100,000 clones, just under 85% recorded once. The sequencing sample was made of peripheral blood. The receptors here all came from a man aged 50-59 years with active or convalescent COVID-19.

In this sample, this clone turned up many times. The V gene is TRBV5-1, the J gene TRBJ2-1; 7 nucleotides agree with TRBD2. Germline CDR1 reads SGHRS; CDR2 reads YFSETQ. V was pared by 0 bases and J by 6 bases, with 0 bases of the junction left unmatched. CDR3 size: 13 residues. The DNA for the CDR3 is TGCGCCAGCAGCTTGGCTAGCGGCAATGAGCAGTTCTTC. Translated: CASSLASGNEQFF.

This chain connects TRBV6-5 to TRBJ1-4; TRBD1 matches at 7 bases. The V gene end was trimmed by 6 bases and the J gene end by 8 bases; junction bases not matched to a gene: 9. CDR1 and CDR2 (germline): MNHEY, SVGAGI. This CDR3 has 14 amino acids. The CDR3 protein is CASSTQGRGEKLFF. For the CDR3, the DNA is TGTGCCAGCAGCACACAGGGGCGGGGAGAAAAACTGTTTTTT.

Only a few counts were recorded for this clone. The chain recombines TRBV9 with TRBJ2-3; TRBD1 matches 8 bases. The ends lost 5 bases at V and 5 bases at J; junction bases unmatched: 1. This CDR3 has 12 amino acids. Germline CDR1 reads SGDLS; CDR2 reads YYNGEE. CDR3: CASSDRGDTQYF. The CDR3 DNA follows: TGTGCCAGCAGTGACAGGGGAGATACGCAGTATTTT. The whole variable domain, remainder taken from reference TRBV9 and TRBJ2-3, is DSGVTQTPKHLITATGQRVTLRCSPRSGDLSVYWYQQSLDQGLQFLIQYYNGEERAKGNILERFSAQQFPDLHSELNLSSLELGDSALYFCASSDRGDTQYFGPGTRLTVL.

The chain employs TRBV25-1 and TRBJ2-3; 7 bases are a match to TRBD2. CDR3 length: 16 residues. The V gene's germline CDR1 is MGHDK and CDR2 SYGVNS. V trimming: 6 bases; J trimming: 6 bases; junction bases outside the gene matches: 15. The CDR3 spells CASSPPWGRANDTQYF. For the CDR3, the DNA is TGTGCCAGCAGCCCCCCCTGGGGGAGGGCAAATGATACGCAGTATTTT.

The V call is TRBV6-2 or TRBV6-3, the J call TRBJ2-3; 7 positions match TRBD2. This CDR3 contains 16 residues. J lost 1 base, V lost 6 bases, and 10 bases had no gene match. Germline CDR1 and CDR2: MNHEY and SVGEGT. The CDR3 here is CASSTTASGGTDTQYF. CDR3 DNA sequence: TGTGCCAGCAGCACTACCGCTAGCGGAGGCACAGATACGCAGTATTTT.

The chain employs TRBV29-1 and TRBJ1-3; a possible D gene is TRBD1 (6 bases). Trimming removed 4 bases from V and 3 bases from J, with 7 bases in between. The germline CDR1 and CDR2 sequences are SQVTM and ANQGSEA. This CDR3 region has 12 residues. The CDR3 loop reads CSVGTVGNTIYF. CDR3 coding DNA: TGCAGCGTTGGGACAGTTGGAAACACCATATATTTT.

As regards this clone: This CDR3 is also generated by other DNA sequences in the sample. The V gene is TRBV18, the J gene TRBJ2-7, with D maybe TRBD1 (6 bases). CDR3 length: 14 residues. Trimming took 6 bases from V and 2 from J, leaving 14 bases between them. From germline, CDR1 is KGHSH and CDR2 LQKENI. In DNA form, the CDR3 reads TGTGCCAGCTCTCCCCGCCAGGGGACCTACGAGCAGTACTTC. As protein: CASSPRQGTYEQYF.

This sequence joins TRBV6-5 and TRBJ1-2; TRBD1 might be the D (6 bases). Germline values: CDR1 MNHEY, CDR2 SVGAGI. Trimming stripped 5 bases from V and 8 bases from J, with 15 bases between. The CDR3 consists of 13 residues. The CDR3 region has the DNA TGTGCCAGCAGTCGTACAGGGCCCACGGGCTACACCTTC. It is translated as CASSRTGPTGYTF.

J is TRBJ1-1 and V is TRBV5-1; TRBD1 is a possible D gene (5 bases). V was cut by 8 bases and J by 2 bases, with 19 bases left in between. The CDR3 consists of 15 residues. Looked up from germline, CDR1 is SGHRS and CDR2 is YFSETQ. This CDR3 is CASHLGRTTNTEAFF. The CDR3 DNA reads TGCGCCAGTCATCTAGGGCGGACAACCAACACTGAAGCTTTCTTT.

The gene calls are TRBV2 and TRBJ2-7; possible D gene TRBD2, 6 bases. The CDR3 sequence is 12 residues long. Between the trimmed V and J ends, which lost 7 bases and 4 bases, there was a span of 11 bases. In germline, CDR1 is SNHLY, CDR2 FYNNEI. CDR3 residues: CASNGGTYEQYF. Written as DNA, the CDR3 is TGTGCCAGCAACGGCGGGACTTACGAGCAGTACTTC.

V and J are TRBV15 and TRBJ2-6; D gene unclear. The CDR3 contains 16 residues. The V gene's germline CDR1 is LNHNV and CDR2 YYDKDF (reference sequence). V shed 0 bases and J shed 2 bases, with 8 bases lying between them. The CDR3 protein is CATSRDPQAGANVLTF. The CDR3 nucleotides read TGTGCCACCAGCAGAGATCCCCAGGCTGGGGCCAACGTCCTGACTTTC.

This clone was detected many times. The CDR3 here is CASSIGQGSGYTF. In DNA form, the CDR3 reads TGCGCCAGCAGCATCGGACAGGGTAGTGGCTACACCTTC. The chain has TRBV5-1 and TRBJ1-2; the match to TRBD1 covers 8 bases. V dropped 4 bases and J dropped 7; count of bases not matched to a gene: 6. Germline CDR1 reads SGHRS; CDR2 reads YFSETQ. The CDR3 covers 13 residues.

V usage is TRBV24-1 and J usage is TRBJ1-5; TRBD1 aligns across 10 bases. V shed 0 bases, J shed 7 bases, and the junction held 8 bases outside the gene matches. Germline assignment: CDR1 KGHDR and CDR2 SFDVKD. This CDR3 contains 17 residues. The CDR3 sequence is CATSDLPGTGDEQPQHF. The CDR3, as DNA: TGTGCCACCAGTGATTTGCCCGGGACAGGGGACGAGCAGCCCCAGCATTTT.

This rearrangement joins TRBV5-4 to TRBJ1-5, with 9 bases aligning to TRBD1. J gave up 2 bases and V 0 bases, and 0 bases lay outside the gene matches. The CDR3 sequence is 15 residues long. CDR1 SGHNT and CDR2 YYREEE come from the germline V gene (reference sequence). The CDR3, as DNA: TGTGCCAGCAGCTTGGGGACAGGGGGCAATCAGCCCCAGCATTTT. Protein product: CASSLGTGGNQPQHF.

The J gene is TRBJ2-1, the V gene TRBV19, with TRBD2 matching over 10 bases. In germline, CDR1 is LNHDA, CDR2 SQIVND (reference sequence). The CDR3 spans 15 residues. Trimming removed 2 bases from V and 9 bases from J; junction bases left unmatched: 7. The CDR3 reads CASSIRGLATGEQFF. In nucleotides, the CDR3 is TGTGCCAGTAGTATAAGGGGACTAGCGACCGGTGAGCAGTTCTTC.

The chain carries TRBV7-9 and TRBJ2-7; D possibly corresponds to TRBD2 (5 bases). Germline CDR1 reads SEHNR; CDR2 reads FQNEAQ (reference sequence). The length of the CDR3 is 15 residues. V was shortened by 1 base and J by 3 bases, with 13 bases between the two germline ends. This CDR3 reads CASSLGGSVVYEQYF. In DNA, the CDR3 is TGTGCCAGCAGCTTAGGAGGGAGCGTGGTCTACGAGCAGTACTTC.

The CDR3, as DNA: TGTGCCAGCTCACCAACTAGCGCCCTTAGCGGGGAGCTGTTTTTT. Its translation: CASSPTSALSGELFF. The chain employs TRBV18 and TRBJ2-2; TRBD2 matches at 7 bases. The CDR3 extends over 15 amino acids. CDR1 is KGHSH, CDR2 LQKENI, per germline. Trimming removed 2 bases from V and 7 bases from J; junction bases left unmatched: 7.

This clone has a single count. This chain joins TRBV7-9 and TRBJ1-1, with D perhaps matching TRBD1 (5 bases). Germline assignment: CDR1 SEHNR and CDR2 FQNEAQ (reference sequence). The length of the CDR3 is 19 residues. Trimming stripped 3 bases from V and 1 base from J, with 24 bases between. The CDR3 DNA sequence: TGTGCCAGCAGCTTCGCGGGGCCGGGCTTTGAGAGAACGAACACTGAAGCTTTCTTT. Its translation is CASSFAGPGFERTNTEAFF.

The table lists this clone with a few counts. The chain employs TRBV5-1 and TRBJ2-3; TRBD2 matches at 10 bases. Losses at the gene ends were 4 bases for V and 2 bases for J; bases not matched to a gene: 4. Per germline, CDR1 SGHRS and CDR2 YFSETQ. The CDR3 totals 15 residues. This chain's CDR3 is CASSQGLAPTDTQYF. The DNA of the CDR3 is TGCGCCAGCAGCCAGGGACTAGCGCCCACAGATACGCAGTATTTT.

The rearrangement links TRBV5-1 to TRBJ2-3, with 8 bases aligning to TRBD2. Germline trimming cut 4 bases from V and 2 bases from J; bases unmatched to any gene: 9. Germline CDR1 is SGHRS and CDR2 is YFSETQ. CDR3 length: 16 residues. CDR3 DNA: TGCGCCAGCAGCCTTCGACTAGCGAGACTCACAGATACGCAGTATTTT. It codes for CASSLRLARLTDTQYF.

CDR3 nucleotide sequence: TGCACCACCACGTTAGACCGACAGAACTATGGCTACACCTTC. This encodes CTTTLDRQNYGYTF. This rearrangement joins TRBV1 to TRBJ1-2; TRBD1 reflects the table's D call only, with no check against the DNA. TRBV1 is a pseudogene. The CDR3 has 14 residues.

In its sample, this clone was seen a few times. The J gene is TRBJ1-3, the V gene TRBV29-1; D is undetermined. The CDR3 has 14 residues. The germline gives CDR1 SQVTM, CDR2 ANQGSEA. Trimming stripped 5 bases from V and 3 bases from J, with 14 bases between. The CDR3 loop reads CSVQRSGFGNTIYF. The CDR3 nucleotides are TGCAGCGTTCAAAGGTCGGGTTTTGGAAACACCATATATTTT. The full variable domain, completed using reference TRBV29-1 and TRBJ1-3, is SAVISQKPSRDICQRGTSLTIQCQVDSQVTMMFWYRQQPGQSLTLIATANQGSEATYESGFVIDKFPISRPNLTFSTLTVSNMSPEDSSIYLCSVQRSGFGNTIYFGEGSWLTVV.

The chain combines TRBV19 with TRBJ2-7; possible D gene TRBD1, 6 bases. CDR1 and CDR2 from the germline V gene are LNHDA and SQIVND (reference sequence). V was shortened by 6 bases and J by 3 bases, with 15 bases between the two germline ends. This CDR3 has 14 amino acids. The CDR3 DNA reads TGTGCCAGTAGCTCCACCGGGACAAACTACGAGCAGTACTTC. This translates into CASSSTGTNYEQYF.

The rearrangement links TRBV19 to TRBJ1-5; D possibly corresponds to TRBD1 (5 bases). Looked up from germline, CDR1 is LNHDA and CDR2 is SQIVND (reference sequence). The ends were cut back, 6 bases at V and 3 bases at J, with 12 bases in the middle. The CDR3 is 14 amino acids. This chain's CDR3 is CASSTATANQPQHF. The DNA of the CDR3 is TGTGCCAGTAGCACCGCGACAGCCAATCAGCCCCAGCATTTT.